Below, 23 T cell receptor beta chains from the same sample are listed, as sequenced in a study of a mutant IDH1 vaccine in newly diagnosed glioma. Clones were sequenced by immunoSEQ multiplex PCR, and TCRdb holds only the in-frame ones, with some missing. The data contain approximately 66,000 clones, over 75% of them seen just once; the ten biggest clones take up about 14%. Documented time point: week 23, last vaccination. Doses consisted of 300 ug of mutant IDH1 20-mer peptide each, paired with topical imiquimod. Their antigens remain unidentified. The source material was PBMCs, sampled from a glioma patient whose treatment included an IDH1 peptide vaccine. All receptors come from a man younger than 35 with glioma.

This clone was detected only once. V and J are TRBV29-1 and TRBJ2-7, with D tentatively TRBD1 or TRBD2 (5 bases each). Looked up from germline, CDR1 is SQVTM and CDR2 is ANQGSEA. The CDR3 loop spans 15 amino acids. The germline V and J ends were trimmed by 6 bases and 3 bases, with 21 bases remaining between them. In DNA, the CDR3 is TGCAGCGTCCCAGGGACCGGGCATGGGGTCTACGAGCAGTACTTC. The encoded protein is CSVPGTGHGVYEQYF.

The chain couples TRBV12-5 to TRBJ2-1, with 8 bases aligning to TRBD1. Germline-derived CDR1 and CDR2 are LGHNT and FRNRAP. This CDR3 is built from 20 residues. Trimming took 0 bases from V and 6 from J; bases not matched to a gene: 19. The CDR3 coding sequence is TGTGCTAGTGGTTTGGTCGTGTGGGAGAATGTGCAGGGGGCAGGCAATGAGCAGTTCTTC. Encoded protein: CASGLVVWENVQGAGNEQFF.

This clone was recorded once. The J gene is TRBJ2-1, the V gene TRBV11-2; D uncertain. Germline-derived CDR1 and CDR2 are SGHAT and FQNNGV. V lost 2 bases and J lost 7, with 15 bases in between. This CDR3 is 15 amino acids long. The DNA for the CDR3 is TGTGCCAGCAGCTTAAATTCCGTAGGGCCGAATGAGCAGTTCTTC. Residues: CASSLNSVGPNEQFF.

This rearrangement joins TRBV7-9 to TRBJ1-4; D ambiguous. V lost 1 base and J 6 bases, leaving 12 bases between the germline ends. CDR3 size: 15 residues. The germline gives CDR1 SEHNR, CDR2 FQNEAQ (reference sequence). The DNA of the CDR3 is TGTGCCAGCAGCTTAGGCATAAGGGATTATGAAAAACTGTTTTTT. It codes for CASSLGIRDYEKLFF.

The gene calls are TRBV18 and TRBJ1-4, with unresolved D. CDR1 KGHSH and CDR2 LQKENI come from the germline V gene. The CDR3 contains 15 residues. The V gene lost 0 bases and the J gene lost 0 bases, with 5 bases spanning the gap. In nucleotides, the CDR3 is TGTGCCAGCTCACCACCGGGTGCAACTAATGAAAAACTGTTTTTT. Its protein product is CASSPPGATNEKLFF.

The chain is built from TRBV23-1 and TRBJ1-5; unclear D gene. TRBV23-1 is treated as an ORF (open reading frame) with a function not yet certain. V dropped 3 bases and J dropped 4 bases, with 4 bases sitting between them. This CDR3 contains 12 residues. Here the CDR3 reads CASSHPNQPQHF. CDR3 in DNA: TGCGCCAGCAGTCACCCTAATCAGCCCCAGCATTTT.

This sequence joins TRBV19 and TRBJ1-1; TRBD1 matches at 8 bases. From germline, CDR1 is LNHDA and CDR2 SQIVND (reference sequence). The junction had 9 bases not matched to a gene; V was cut back by 2 bases and J by 10 bases. CDR3 length equals 14 residues. CDR3 in amino acids: CASSITSQGAGAFF. The CDR3 DNA reads TGTGCCAGTAGTATAACTTCCCAGGGGGCGGGAGCTTTCTTT. Supplemented by reference TRBV19 and TRBJ1-1, the full variable domain reads DGGITQSPKYLFRKEGQNVTLSCEQNLNHDAMYWYRQDPGQGLRLIYYSQIVNDFQKGDIAEGYSVSREKKESFPLTVTSAQKNPTAFYLCASSITSQGAGAFFGQGTRLTVV.

This chain links TRBV19 with TRBJ2-7; 13 nucleotides align to TRBD2. The J segment lost 4 bases and the V segment lost 1 base, leaving 7 bases of the junction unmatched. The CDR3 extends over 17 amino acids. Germline CDR1 LNHDA, CDR2 SQIVND (reference sequence). In DNA, the CDR3 is TGTGCCAGTAGTATAGTGGGACTAGCGGGGCCCGGGTACGAGCAGTACTTC. The encoded protein is CASSIVGLAGPGYEQYF. Full variable domain (missing parts from reference TRBV19 and TRBJ2-7): DGGITQSPKYLFRKEGQNVTLSCEQNLNHDAMYWYRQDPGQGLRLIYYSQIVNDFQKGDIAEGYSVSREKKESFPLTVTSAQKNPTAFYLCASSIVGLAGPGYEQYFGPGTRLTVT.

This sequence joins TRBV7-2 and TRBJ2-5; D is tentatively TRBD1 or TRBD2 (5 bases each). The CDR3 runs 14 residues. Germline V CDR1 and CDR2: SGHTA, FQGNSA. V lost 1 base, J lost 6 bases, and 12 bases lay in between. Here the CDR3 reads CASSLVGDQKTQYF. In nucleotides, the CDR3 is TGTGCCAGCAGCTTAGTGGGGGACCAGAAGACCCAGTACTTC.

The V call is TRBV27, the J call TRBJ1-2; D not resolved. CDR3 length: 17 amino acids. The germline V gene has CDR1 MNHEY and CDR2 SMNVEV (reference sequence). V was pared by 2 bases and J by 0 bases, with 16 bases between. The CDR3 region has the DNA TGTGCCAGCAGTTTACTCCAGGAAGATTGGGCTAACTATGGCTACACCTTC. This codes for CASSLLQEDWANYGYTF.

The CDR3 protein is CASSVGRGLQTGELFF. The CDR3, as DNA: TGTGCCAGCAGCGTAGGGAGGGGACTACAAACCGGGGAGCTGTTTTTT. The rearrangement links TRBV9 to TRBJ2-2; TRBD2 matches at 7 bases. The germline V gene has CDR1 SGDLS and CDR2 YYNGEE. V lost 0 bases to trimming and J lost 5 bases; unmatched junction nucleotides: 7. This CDR3 spans 16 amino acids.

V gene TRBV6-6 combines with J gene TRBJ2-7; the D call may be TRBD1 or TRBD2 (5 bases each). CDR3 length: 14 residues. CDR1 MNHNY and CDR2 SVGAGI come from the germline V gene (reference sequence). Trimming pared 6 bases from V and 4 bases from J, leaving 16 bases between. DNA of the CDR3: TGTGCCAGCAGCCGAGGGGTTTTGGGTTACGAGCAGTACTTC. Protein sequence: CASSRGVLGYEQYF.

The rearrangement links TRBV29-1 to TRBJ2-4; no definite D call. Germline-derived CDR1 and CDR2 are SQVTM and ANQGSEA. Trimming stripped 4 bases from V and 0 bases from J, with 7 bases between. This CDR3 spans 13 amino acids. The CDR3 sequence is CSVGMVAKNIQYF. Here the CDR3 DNA reads TGCAGCGTTGGTATGGTAGCCAAAAACATTCAGTACTTC.

This chain joins TRBV6-5 and TRBJ1-2; maybe TRBD1 (6 bases). The germline V gene has CDR1 MNHEY and CDR2 SVGAGI. Between the trimmed V and J ends, which lost 4 bases and 8 bases, there was a span of 14 bases. The CDR3 covers 13 residues. CDR3 region: CASSLGQKDGYTF. In nucleotides, the CDR3 is TGTGCCAGCAGTTTGGGACAAAAGGACGGCTACACCTTC.

The gene calls are TRBV6-5 and TRBJ2-2; possibly TRBD1 for D (6 bases). The V end lost 2 bases, the J end lost 6 bases, and 13 bases lay between the germline ends. Looked up from germline, CDR1 is MNHEY and CDR2 is SVGAGI. The CDR3 contains 15 residues. CDR3 nucleotides: TGTGCCAGCAGTTACGCCTACAGGGTTGCCGGGGAGCTGTTTTTT. Its translation is CASSYAYRVAGELFF.

V is TRBV4-2 and J is TRBJ1-1, with 7 bases matching TRBD1. Germline lookup yields CDR1 LGHNA and CDR2 YNFKEQ. The CDR3 sequence is 18 residues long. With 0 bases clipped from V and 3 bases from J, the junction kept 13 bases outside the gene matches. As DNA, the CDR3 is TGTGCCAGCAGCCAAGAGTACCTGGGACAGAGACAGGACACTGAAGCTTTCTTT. Its translation: CASSQEYLGQRQDTEAFF.

This chain links TRBV6-6 with TRBJ1-2; TRBD1 matches 8 bases. CDR3 length: 14 residues. The J segment lost 2 bases and the V segment lost 5 bases, leaving 4 bases of the junction unmatched. Germline CDR1 MNHNY, CDR2 SVGAGI (reference sequence). The CDR3 protein is CASSGQGPNYGYTF. CDR3 coding DNA: TGTGCCAGCAGTGGACAGGGACCGAACTATGGCTACACCTTC.

The genes are TRBV28 and TRBJ1-4; 7 nucleotides agree with TRBD1. Germline lookup yields CDR1 MDHEN and CDR2 SYDVKM. V shed 6 bases, J shed 7 bases, and the junction held 5 bases outside the gene matches. The CDR3 length is 13 residues. As DNA, the CDR3 is TGTGCCAGCAGCCCAGGGGGGGGTGAAAAACTGTTTTTT. Translation gives CASSPGGGEKLFF.

The chain uses TRBV29-1 and TRBJ1-2; D remains ambiguous. Per the germline V gene, CDR1 is SQVTM and CDR2 is ANQGSEA. The V end was cut by 0 bases, the J end by 9 bases, with 23 bases between. The CDR3 is 16 residues long. CDR3 DNA sequence: TGCAGCGTTGAAGATCTGGTCTTCGGGTCTTTGGGTAGCTACACCTTC. Amino acid sequence: CSVEDLVFGSLGSYTF.

The chain has TRBV30 and TRBJ1-5; D perhaps matches TRBD1 (5 bases). Germline V gives CDR1 GTSNPN, CDR2 SVGIG (reference sequence). V shed 2 bases and J shed 2 bases, with 10 bases lying between them. The CDR3 totals 14 residues. This CDR3 is CAWSTGLGNQPQHF. CDR3 DNA sequence: TGTGCCTGGAGTACAGGCCTAGGCAATCAGCCCCAGCATTTT.

V and J are TRBV7-2 and TRBJ2-7, with 9 bases identical to TRBD2. Looked up from germline, CDR1 is SGHTA and CDR2 is FQGNSA. This CDR3 is built from 15 residues. The trim removed 0 bases at V and 0 bases at J, leaving 0 bases unmatched. The CDR3 protein is CASSLASGSSYEQYF. CDR3 coding DNA: TGTGCCAGCAGCTTAGCTAGCGGGAGCTCCTACGAGCAGTACTTC.

The gene calls are TRBV5-5 and TRBJ2-2; D might be TRBD2 (6 bases). The CDR3 sequence is 15 residues long. Germline CDR1 SGHKS, CDR2 YYEKEE (reference sequence). The V gene lost 4 bases and the J gene lost 6 bases, with 16 bases spanning the gap. The CDR3 nucleotides are TGTGCCAGCAGCGCCCCGGACTATACTCCCGGGGAGCTGTTTTTT. Translation: CASSAPDYTPGELFF.

V is TRBV18 and J is TRBJ2-1; D gene ambiguous. The CDR3 is 15 residues long. The germline CDR1 and CDR2 sequences are KGHSH and LQKENI. The V end lost 2 bases, the J end lost 4 bases, and 12 bases lay between the germline ends. The CDR3 sequence is CASSPEIVSYNEQFF. The CDR3 DNA sequence: TGTGCCAGCTCACCAGAGATAGTGTCGTACAATGAGCAGTTCTTC.